This paragraph reports one TCR beta chain. This clonotype occurred many times. This receptor's antigen is unknown. Per-base quality was not reported, and no clone a single base away is much larger than it. The source of the sample is a study of T cells after yellow fever vaccination (dated by TCRdb to about 2019). Turning to the overall study: The SMART-Seq v4 Ultra Low Input RNA kit was used to prepare libraries from fractions with low cell numbers. Bulk TCR alpha and beta repertoires were sequenced longitudinally to track T-cell clones before and after primary and booster YFV17D yellow fever vaccination. Two healthy male donors, one aged 18 to 30 and one aged 30 to 40 years, made up the cohort. Blood was collected at multiple timepoints before and after primary and secondary immunization, and bulk PBMC replicates and cell subsets were isolated. What the research found in general, with its limitations: A small fraction of clonotypes appeared in both the CD4 and CD8 compartments, likely as a result of convergent recombination. Because only a couple of donors were included in the study, the extent to which the findings can be generalized is limited. The secondary T-cell response was found to be weaker but faster than the primary response, with a peak reached on day 5 rather than on day 15. FACS-sorted repertoires could contain abundant contaminating clonotypes from the bulk population, so computational filtering was required. Most clones expanded after primary vaccination were re-detected after the booster (around 96% of CD4 and around 88% of CD8), suggesting broad memory maintenance.

Interpreted using the paper, the treatment or condition label stands for: live attenuated yellow fever vaccine strain. PBMCs were isolated from peripheral blood using a standard Ficoll-Paque protocol. CD4 and CD8 T-cell fractions were isolated with Dynabeads CD4 and CD8 positive selection kits. TriZol was used to extract RNA from bulk PBMCs, CD4 and CD8 fractions, and dextramer-positive and dextramer-negative fractions. Instrument used: Illumina NovaSeq 6000. Synthesis of TCR cDNA relied on 5'RACE template switching, a step that introduced a universal primer site along with unique molecular identifiers. cDNA synthesis was primed from both the TCR alpha and TCR beta constant segments. Two PCR steps were used to amplify libraries, with sample barcodes and sequencing adapters being added in the second step. Sequencing of libraries was performed on Illumina HiSeq 2500 (2x100 bp) or NovaSeq (2x150 bp). On the authors' methods: MIGEC handled demultiplexing of reads and collapsing into UMI consensus sequences, while MiXCR performed V(D)J alignment. Vaccine-responding clonotypes were defined with edgeR using replicate PBMC samples, requiring FDR below 0.01 and a log2 fold change above 5 up to day 15. Each bulk clonotype received a CD4 or CD8 identity based on whether the sequenced CD4 or CD8 repertoire contained that clonotype at higher abundance. TCRdb trimmed the raw reads at Q25, called clones with MiXCR and kept productive beta chains. Identical CDR3 protein sequences are pooled into one entry, listed with their most common genes and DNA. What appears here as the V and J calls and clone size reflects TCRdb's work, not the paper's. The sample contains about 99,000 distinct CDR3 sequences, around 5.8% of them found a single time. Together, the top ten hold 35% to 45% of the sample.

The CDR3 spans 15 residues, from the cysteine through the phenylalanine. The DNA shown is the 45-base CDR3, in frame from base 1. V is reduced by 0 bases and J by 4 bases, leaving a spacing of 10 bases between them. The germline V gene yields MGHRA for CDR1 and YSYEKL for CDR2. This sequence originates from a man in his late teens or twenties who received the YFV17D yellow fever vaccine. This material consisted of CD8+ T cells sorted from PBMCs, taken 10 days after the yellow fever booster vaccination. Rearrangement joined TRBV4-1 to TRBJ2-1, with TRBD1 as a weak D call on 6 bases. This receptor has the CDR3 CASSQDTTGYNEQFF. The DNA sequence is given as TGCGCCAGCAGCCAAGATACCACAGGGTACAATGAGCAGTTCTTC.